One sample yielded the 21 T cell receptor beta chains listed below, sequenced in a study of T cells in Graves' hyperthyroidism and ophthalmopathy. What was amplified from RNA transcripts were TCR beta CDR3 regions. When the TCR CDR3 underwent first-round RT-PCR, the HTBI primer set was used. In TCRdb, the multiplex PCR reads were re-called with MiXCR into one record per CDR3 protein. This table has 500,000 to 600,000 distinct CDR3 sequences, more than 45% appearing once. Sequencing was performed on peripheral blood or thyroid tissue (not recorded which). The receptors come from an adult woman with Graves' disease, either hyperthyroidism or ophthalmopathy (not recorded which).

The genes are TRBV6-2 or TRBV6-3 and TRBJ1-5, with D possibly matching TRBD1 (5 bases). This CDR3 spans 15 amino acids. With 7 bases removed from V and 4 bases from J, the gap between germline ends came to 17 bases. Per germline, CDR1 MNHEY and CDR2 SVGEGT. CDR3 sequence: CASNTAGGENQPQHF. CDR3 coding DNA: TGTGCCAGCAATACGGCGGGGGGTGAGAATCAGCCCCAGCATTTT.

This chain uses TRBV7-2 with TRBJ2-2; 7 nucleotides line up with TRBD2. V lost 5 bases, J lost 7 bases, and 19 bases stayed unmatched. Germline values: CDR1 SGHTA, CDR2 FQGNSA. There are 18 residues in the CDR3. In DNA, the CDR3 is TGTGCCAGCAGCGCAACTAGCGTCGCCACCCGATCGGGCGGGGAGCTGTTTTTT. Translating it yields CASSATSVATRSGGELFF.

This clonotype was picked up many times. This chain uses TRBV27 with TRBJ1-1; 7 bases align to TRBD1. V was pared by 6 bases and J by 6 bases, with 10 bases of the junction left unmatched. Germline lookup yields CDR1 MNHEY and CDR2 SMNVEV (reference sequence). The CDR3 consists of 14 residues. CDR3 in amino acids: CASRQRHRGPEAFF. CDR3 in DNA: TGTGCCAGCAGGCAAAGGCACAGGGGCCCTGAAGCTTTCTTT.

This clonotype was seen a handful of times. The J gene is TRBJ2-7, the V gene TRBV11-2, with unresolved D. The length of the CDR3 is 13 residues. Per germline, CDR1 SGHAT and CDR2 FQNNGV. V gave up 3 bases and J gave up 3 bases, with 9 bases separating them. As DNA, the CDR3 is TGTGCCAGCAGCTTGGGGATCTTCTACGAGCAGTACTTC. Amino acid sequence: CASSLGIFYEQYF.

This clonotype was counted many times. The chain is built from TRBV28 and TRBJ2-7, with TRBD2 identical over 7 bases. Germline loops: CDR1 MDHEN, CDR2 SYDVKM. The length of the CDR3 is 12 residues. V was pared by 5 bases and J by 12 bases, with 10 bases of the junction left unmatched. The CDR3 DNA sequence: TGTGCCAGCAGTCCACTAGGGCGGGAGTTGTACTTC. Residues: CASSPLGRELYF.

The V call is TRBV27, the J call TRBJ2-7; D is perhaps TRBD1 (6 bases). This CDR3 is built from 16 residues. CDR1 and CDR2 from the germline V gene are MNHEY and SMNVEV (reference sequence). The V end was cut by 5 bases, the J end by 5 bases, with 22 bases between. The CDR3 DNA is TGTGCCAGCAGTCCATCATCTTGGGACACGGCCCACGAGCAGTACTTC. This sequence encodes CASSPSSWDTAHEQYF.

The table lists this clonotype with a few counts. CDR3 DNA: TGTGCCAGTAGTATTGACGGGGGTGGGTCCTACGTCCTGACTTTC. This encodes CASSIDGGGSYVLTF. The rearrangement joins TRBV19 to TRBJ2-6, with D maybe TRBD2 (6 bases). Trimming pared 3 bases from V and 11 bases from J, leaving 17 bases between. CDR1 is LNHDA, CDR2 SQIVND, per germline (reference sequence). The CDR3 runs 15 residues. Variable domain in full (rest from reference TRBV19 and TRBJ2-6): DGGITQSPKYLFRKEGQNVTLSCEQNLNHDAMYWYRQDPGQGLRLIYYSQIVNDFQKGDIAEGYSVSREKKESFPLTVTSAQKNPTAFYLCASSIDGGGSYVLTFGAGSRLTVL.

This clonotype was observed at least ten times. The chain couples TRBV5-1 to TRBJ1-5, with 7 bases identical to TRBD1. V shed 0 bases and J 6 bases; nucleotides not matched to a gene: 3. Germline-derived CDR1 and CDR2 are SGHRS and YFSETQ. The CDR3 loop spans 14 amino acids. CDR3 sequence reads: CASSLEQGSQPQHF. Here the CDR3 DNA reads TGCGCCAGCAGCTTGGAACAGGGGAGTCAGCCCCAGCATTTT.

CDR3 in amino acids: CATSRDAGGDTEAFF. In nucleotides, the CDR3 is TGTGCCACCAGCAGAGACGCGGGTGGGGACACTGAAGCTTTCTTT. The rearrangement joins TRBV15 to TRBJ1-1; no firm D call. The CDR3 is 15 amino acids. CDR1 and CDR2 from the germline V gene are LNHNV and YYDKDF (reference sequence). Trimming took 0 bases from V and 3 from J, leaving 11 bases between them.

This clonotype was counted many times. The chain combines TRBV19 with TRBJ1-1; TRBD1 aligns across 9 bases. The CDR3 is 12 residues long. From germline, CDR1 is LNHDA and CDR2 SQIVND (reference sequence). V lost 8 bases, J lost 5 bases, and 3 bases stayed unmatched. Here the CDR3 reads CASLTGGTEAFF. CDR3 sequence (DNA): TGTGCCAGTCTGACAGGGGGGACTGAAGCTTTCTTT.

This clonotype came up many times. The CDR3 bases are TGTGCCACCAGTGCGTCGAGGGAGGACACTGAAGCTTTCTTT. Protein: CATSASREDTEAFF. The J gene is TRBJ1-1, the V gene TRBV24-1; D is uncertain. Trimming pared 5 bases from V and 3 bases from J, leaving 12 bases between. The germline V gene encodes CDR1 KGHDR and CDR2 SFDVKD. The length of the CDR3 is 14 residues.

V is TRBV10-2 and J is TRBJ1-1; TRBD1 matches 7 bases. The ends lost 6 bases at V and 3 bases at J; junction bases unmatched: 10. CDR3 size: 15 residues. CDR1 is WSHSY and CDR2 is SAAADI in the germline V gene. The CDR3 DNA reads TGCGCCAGCAGCTTCAACAGGGGAAGGGACACTGAAGCTTTCTTT. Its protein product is CASSFNRGRDTEAFF.

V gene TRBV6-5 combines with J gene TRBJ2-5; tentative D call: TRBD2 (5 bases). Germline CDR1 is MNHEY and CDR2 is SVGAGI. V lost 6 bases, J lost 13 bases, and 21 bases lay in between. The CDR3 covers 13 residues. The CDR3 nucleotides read TGTGCCAGCAGCTTAGCAACCGGCGGGCGAGTGTACTTC. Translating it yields CASSLATGGRVYF.

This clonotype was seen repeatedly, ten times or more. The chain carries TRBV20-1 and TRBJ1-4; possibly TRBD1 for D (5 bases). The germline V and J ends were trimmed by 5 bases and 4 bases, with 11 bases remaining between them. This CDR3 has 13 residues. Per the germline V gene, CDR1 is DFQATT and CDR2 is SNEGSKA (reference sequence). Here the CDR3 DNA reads TGCAGTGCTTGGGACCGACGTAATGAAAAACTGTTTTTT. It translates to CSAWDRRNEKLFF.

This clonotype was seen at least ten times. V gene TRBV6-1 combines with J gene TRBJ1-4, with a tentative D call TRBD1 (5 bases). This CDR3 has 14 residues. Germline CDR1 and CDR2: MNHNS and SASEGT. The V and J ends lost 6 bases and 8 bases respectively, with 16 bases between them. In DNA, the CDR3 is TGTGCCAGCAGCCCCAGGGCAGTGGGGGAAAAACTGTTTTTT. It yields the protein CASSPRAVGEKLFF.

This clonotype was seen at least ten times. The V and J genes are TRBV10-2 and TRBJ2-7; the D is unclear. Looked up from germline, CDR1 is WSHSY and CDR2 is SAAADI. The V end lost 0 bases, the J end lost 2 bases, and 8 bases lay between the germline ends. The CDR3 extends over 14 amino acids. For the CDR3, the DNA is TGCGCCAGCAGTGAGTCGACCGGGCCCTACGAGCAGTACTTC. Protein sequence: CASSESTGPYEQYF.

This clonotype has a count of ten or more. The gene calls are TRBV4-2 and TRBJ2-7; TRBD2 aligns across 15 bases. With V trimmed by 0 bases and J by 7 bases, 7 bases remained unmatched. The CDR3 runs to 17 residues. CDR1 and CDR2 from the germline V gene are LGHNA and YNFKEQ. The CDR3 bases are TGTGCCAGCAGCCAAGATGGACTAGCGGGAGGGCCCTCTGAGCAGTACTTC. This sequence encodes CASSQDGLAGGPSEQYF.

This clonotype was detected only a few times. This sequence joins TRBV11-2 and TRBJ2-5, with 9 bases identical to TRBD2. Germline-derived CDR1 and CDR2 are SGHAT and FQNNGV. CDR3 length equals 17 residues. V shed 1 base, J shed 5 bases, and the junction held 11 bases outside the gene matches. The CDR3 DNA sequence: TGTGCCAGCAGCTTAGTTAGCGCGGGAGGGTCCTTTGAGACCCAGTACTTC. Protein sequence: CASSLVSAGGSFETQYF.

The CDR3 nucleotides read TGTGCCAGCAGCTTAGAGGGGGAAGCGGCCCAGCATTTT. Its protein is CASSLEGEAAQHF. This chain joins TRBV7-9 and TRBJ1-5, with D maybe TRBD1 (6 bases). Germline CDR1 reads SEHNR; CDR2 reads FQNEAQ (reference sequence). Trimming left V 1 base short and J 11 bases short, with 12 bases between. The CDR3 consists of 13 residues.

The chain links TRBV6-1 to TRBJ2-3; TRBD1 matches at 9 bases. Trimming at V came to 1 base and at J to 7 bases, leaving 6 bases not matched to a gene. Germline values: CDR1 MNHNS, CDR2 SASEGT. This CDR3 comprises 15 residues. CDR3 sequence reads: CASSEGDRESNTQYF. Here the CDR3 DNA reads TGTGCCAGCAGTGAAGGGGACAGGGAATCCAATACGCAGTATTTT.

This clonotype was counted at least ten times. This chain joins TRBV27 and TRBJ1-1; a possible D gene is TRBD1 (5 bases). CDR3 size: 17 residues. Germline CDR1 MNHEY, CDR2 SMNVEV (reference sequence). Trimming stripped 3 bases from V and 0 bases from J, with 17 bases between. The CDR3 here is CASSFGGGSDMNTEAFF. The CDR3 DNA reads TGTGCCAGCAGTTTCGGGGGAGGTTCAGACATGAACACTGAAGCTTTCTTT.